This record concerns one TCR beta chain sequence. Its antigen is not identified. The source of the sample is a study of cytomegalovirus exposure and HLA in healthy donors. The donors formed part of the approximately 120-subject validation cohort, distinct from the roughly 620-subject first cohort. Study-level points and caveats: It was reportedly the case that the classifier diagnosed cytomegalovirus status with high specificity and sensitivity. Despite most TCR sequences being rare, some public TCRs occurred in many donors. A list of more than 150 TCR beta chains associated with cytomegalovirus was given.

The CDR3 consists of 15 residues. From germline, CDR1 is PRHDT and CDR2 FYEKMQ (reference sequence). After removal of 5 bases from V and 2 bases from J, the junction contained 6 bases not matched to a gene. Measured with immunoSEQ multiplex PCR; TCRdb has only the in-frame clones, and not every one. The sample holds 120,000 or so clones, 85% to 90% seen once. The J gene is TRBJ2-7, the V gene TRBV13; 10 bases line up with TRBD2. Sequencing used PBMCs. This TCR came from a woman aged 18-29 years in good health and CMV-seronegative. CDR3 sequence: CASSDLAGAPYEQYF. DNA of the CDR3: TGTGCCAGCAGCGACCTAGCGGGAGCCCCCTACGAGCAGTACTTC.